A single sample is the source of the 9 T cell receptor beta chains below, sequenced in a study of blood T cells in healthy people across ages. Sample-barcoded 5' priming and a J-beta primer mix drove a second PCR of roughly 6 to 12 cycles. Via MiXCR, TCRdb re-called the 5' RACE reads, giving one row per CDR3 protein. In the table there are roughly 1,000,000 distinct CDR3 sequences, roughly a quarter of which are singletons. These data also featured in a second study, about T cells of mothers and their children.

Sample: blood. The receptor set was obtained from a girl aged 2-10 years in good health.

The V call is TRBV12-3 or TRBV12-4, the J call TRBJ1-5, with D maybe TRBD1 (5 bases). This CDR3 contains 14 residues. The V and J ends lost 6 bases and 3 bases respectively, with 12 bases between them. This CDR3 reads CASRPDRPNQPQHF. CDR3 DNA sequence: TGTGCCAGCAGGCCCGACAGACCCAATCAGCCCCAGCATTTT.

A note on this clonotype: A read error may produce the germline difference seen at one junction end. The CDR3 is CSATSGGEYNEQSF. As DNA, the CDR3 is TGCAGTGCTACTAGCGGGGGGGAATACAATGAGCAGTCCTTC. The J gene is TRBJ2-1, the V gene TRBV20-1, with 12 bases aligning to TRBD2. The CDR3 has 14 amino acids. Germline lookup yields CDR1 DFQATT and CDR2 SNEGSKA (reference sequence).

In its sample, this clonotype was seen a few times. The chain links TRBV7-8 to TRBJ2-5; 7 bases map to TRBD2. The V and J ends lost 6 bases and 1 base, in that order; junction bases with no gene match: 8. CDR3 length: 15 residues. The germline V gene has CDR1 SGHVS and CDR2 FQNEAQ. The CDR3 DNA reads TGTGCCAGCAGACTACGCGGGGGTTCCCAAGAGACCCAGTACTTC. It yields the protein CASRLRGGSQETQYF.

The chain joins TRBV7-2 to TRBJ1-5; D gene ambiguous. CDR3 length: 13 residues. The germline V gene encodes CDR1 SGHTA and CDR2 FQGNSA. The V end lost 5 bases, the J end lost 7 bases, and 12 bases lay between the germline ends. The CDR3 coding sequence is TGTGCCAGCAGCACTAGCACGGCCCAGCCCCAGCATTTT. Translated: CASSTSTAQPQHF. Drawing the rest from reference TRBV7-2 and TRBJ1-5, the complete variable domain is GAGVSQSPSNKVTEKGKDVELRCDPISGHTALYWYRQSLGQGLEFLIYFQGNSAPDKSGLPSDRFSAERTGGSVSTLTIQRTQQEDSAVYLCASSTSTAQPQHFGDGTRLSIL.

This clonotype has just a few counts. V gene TRBV7-3 combines with J gene TRBJ2-3; weak D call: TRBD1 (6 bases). The CDR3 loop spans 15 amino acids. Trimming removed 4 bases at V and 2 bases at J, with 13 bases between. The germline V gene encodes CDR1 SGHTA and CDR2 FQGTGA. The CDR3 reads CASSSHGQPTDTQYF. CDR3 bases: TGTGCCAGCAGCTCCCATGGACAGCCCACAGATACGCAGTATTTT.

V usage is TRBV28 and J usage is TRBJ1-1; tentative D call: TRBD1 (5 bases). V dropped 3 bases and J dropped 5 bases, with 10 bases sitting between them. The CDR3 has 13 residues. Germline-derived CDR1 and CDR2 are MDHEN and SYDVKM. The CDR3 DNA reads TGTGCCAGCAGTTTGGGGGGGAAGACTGAAGCTTTCTTT. Residues: CASSLGGKTEAFF.

As to this clonotype: One junction end disagrees with the germline gene, perhaps due to a read error. The genes are TRBV6-6 and TRBJ1-4, with D tentatively TRBD1 (5 bases). The CDR3 is 15 amino acids. Germline CDR1 is MNHNY and CDR2 is SVGAGI (reference sequence). CDR3 loop: CASSYGGERDEKPFF. The CDR3, as DNA: TGTGCCAGCAGTTACGGGGGAGAAAGGGATGAAAAACCGTTTTTT.

V and J are TRBV5-1 and TRBJ1-1; the D is unclear. CDR3 length equals 13 residues. Germline V gene sequence: CDR1 SGHRS, CDR2 YFSETQ. The V end lost 3 bases, the J end lost 5 bases, and 11 bases lay between the germline ends. The CDR3: CASSSAIGTEAFF. The CDR3 DNA reads TGCGCCAGCAGCTCAGCGATCGGTACTGAAGCTTTCTTT.

The chain has TRBV12-3 or TRBV12-4 and TRBJ2-1, with D possibly TRBD2 on 5 matching bases. The CDR3 consists of 15 residues. The V end was cut by 6 bases, the J end by 3 bases, with 15 bases between. CDR3 DNA: TGTGCCAGCAGAACACCCGGGGAAGGCTACAATGAGCAGTTCTTC. Residues: CASRTPGEGYNEQFF.